This T cell receptor beta chain stems from a study of blood T cell repertoires in COVID-19. The protocol was immunoSEQ multiplex PCR, while the TCRdb copy is restricted to in-frame clones and leaves out a portion. The repertoire consists of 330,000 or so clones, with almost 90% occurring once and the leading ten covering under 1.2%. This CDR3 region has 16 residues. Germline V lookup: CDR1 SGHRS, CDR2 YFSETQ. The V gene lost 5 bases and the J gene lost 6 bases, with 21 bases spanning the gap. The study assigned cohorts using participant-reported clinical history. The specimen sequenced was PBMCs or T cells enriched from blood (not recorded which). The chain has TRBV5-1 and TRBJ2-1; no definite D call. This sequence originates from a woman in her twenties or thirties who had been exposed to COVID-19. The CDR3 protein is CASSAGQGEPPNEQFF. CDR3 nucleotides: TGCGCCAGCAGTGCCGGCCAAGGAGAGCCACCCAATGAGCAGTTCTTC.